This TCR beta chain was sequenced for a study of T cells in Graves' hyperthyroidism and ophthalmopathy. Study-wide context: Peripheral blood samples were taken at initial diagnosis, prior to any treatment.

RNA transcripts provided the source from which TCR beta CDR3 regions were amplified. Initially, a first-round RT-PCR of the TCR CDR3 employed the HTBI primer set. Each CDR3 protein is one row after TCRdb ran MiXCR on the multiplex PCR reads. The repertoire holds over 500,000 distinct CDR3 sequences, with 15% to 20% as singletons. Uncontrolled infection, other autoimmune disease, pregnancy or lactation excluded patients. The CDR3 runs 16 residues. Trimming removed 6 bases from V and 2 bases from J; junction bases left unmatched: 12. Sequencing was carried out using blood. The genes are TRBV12-3 or TRBV12-4 and TRBJ1-2; 7 bases match TRBD1. This receptor was obtained from a woman in her 30s with Graves' ophthalmopathy. In nucleotides, the CDR3 is TGTGCCAGCAGCCGATCAAATTCAGGGGGGAACTATGGCTACACCTTC. Its protein is CASSRSNSGGNYGYTF.